These 30 T cell receptor beta chains share one sample of origin, sequenced in a study of shared clonotypes between healthy human individuals. Repertoires were generated with immunoSEQ multiplex PCR, while TCRdb's copy carries only in-frame clones and drops some. The table has 2 million to 2.5 million clones, just under 95% seen once. Material for sequencing was naive CD4+ T cells from PBMCs. Specified subset: CD45RA+ positively selected. The receptors derive from a man aged 18 to 30 in good health. Some clones in this sample may be carry-over from other donors' samples.

The rearrangement uses TRBV6-5 and TRBJ2-2; D not resolved. The CDR3 covers 15 residues. Germline-derived CDR1 and CDR2 are MNHEY and SVGAGI. Trimming removed 0 bases at V and 9 bases at J, with 14 bases between. CDR3 protein: CASSYSGSGLRELFF. CDR3 DNA: TGTGCCAGCAGTTACTCCGGGTCGGGTCTCCGGGAGCTGTTTTTT.

This chain uses TRBV19 with TRBJ2-5, with D hard to call. Germline CDR1 LNHDA, CDR2 SQIVND (reference sequence). The CDR3 is 12 amino acids. The V end lost 8 bases, the J end lost 5 bases, and 12 bases lay between the germline ends. CDR3 loop: CASALVGETQYF. As DNA, the CDR3 is TGTGCCAGTGCATTGGTGGGGGAGACCCAGTACTTC.

The chain joins TRBV4-1 to TRBJ1-6; D not resolved. Germline V CDR1 and CDR2: MGHRA, YSYEKL. V lost 4 bases, J lost 9 bases, and 16 bases lay in between. The CDR3 has 15 amino acids. The CDR3 loop is CASSRLMRIGSPLHF. The CDR3 coding sequence is TGCGCCAGCAGCCGATTGATGAGGATCGGTTCACCCCTCCACTTT.

The chain has TRBV5-1 and TRBJ2-3; D is ambiguous. Trimming took off 4 bases at V and 2 bases at J, with 11 bases between the two ends. The CDR3 loop spans 14 amino acids. The germline V gene has CDR1 SGHRS and CDR2 YFSETQ. The CDR3: CASSPPQITDTQYF. For the CDR3, the DNA is TGCGCCAGCAGCCCTCCACAGATCACAGATACGCAGTATTTT.

The chain combines TRBV7-8 with TRBJ2-4, with D perhaps matching TRBD2 (6 bases). V was clipped by 5 bases and J by 7 bases, with 18 bases between them. The CDR3 runs to 15 residues. CDR1 is SGHVS, CDR2 FQNEAQ, per germline. CDR3 in amino acids: CASSRPSPSGNIQYF. The CDR3 bases are TGTGCCAGCAGCCGTCCTTCGCCCAGCGGGAACATTCAGTACTTC.

The rearrangement links TRBV6-4 to TRBJ2-7; 10 nucleotides align to TRBD2. Germline CDR1 and CDR2: MRHNA and SNTAGT. The CDR3 is 15 residues long. The junction had 7 bases not matched to a gene; V was cut back by 6 bases and J by 2 bases. The CDR3 DNA reads as TGTGCCAGCAGGCTGGCTAGCGGGAGCGCCTACGAGCAGTACTTC. This encodes CASRLASGSAYEQYF.

The chain links TRBV2 to TRBJ1-4; 10 bases match TRBD1. Germline V gene data show CDR1 as SNHLY and CDR2 as FYNNEI. V trimming: 6 bases; J trimming: 7 bases; junction bases outside the gene matches: 11. The CDR3 loop spans 16 amino acids. The CDR3 nucleotides are TGTGCCAGCAGCAAACTAAAGGGGACAGGGGCTGAAAAACTGTTTTTT. The encoded protein is CASSKLKGTGAEKLFF.

The J gene is TRBJ2-3, the V gene TRBV19; 9 bases match TRBD2. CDR3 length equals 15 residues. V dropped 3 bases and J dropped 10; count of bases not matched to a gene: 11. Germline V gives CDR1 LNHDA, CDR2 SQIVND (reference sequence). Written as DNA, the CDR3 is TGTGCCAGTAGTATTGGGGGAAGGACTAGCGATGCGCAGTATTTT. The encoded protein is CASSIGGRTSDAQYF.

This chain joins TRBV7-8 and TRBJ2-5; either TRBD1 or TRBD2 may supply D (6 bases each). Trimming cost V 5 bases and J 5 bases, with 21 bases left between them. The CDR3 has 16 residues. Per the germline V gene, CDR1 is SGHVS and CDR2 is FQNEAQ. CDR3 residues: CASSVSPRRGTETQYF. Here the CDR3 DNA reads TGTGCCAGCAGCGTAAGCCCTCGGAGGGGGACGGAGACCCAGTACTTC.

The rearrangement uses TRBV29-1 and TRBJ2-5, with unresolved D. The CDR3 sequence is 13 residues long. In germline, CDR1 is SQVTM, CDR2 ANQGSEA. Trimming took 4 bases from V and 3 from J, leaving 12 bases between them. CDR3 in amino acids: CSVGGTYEETQYF. The CDR3 DNA follows: TGCAGCGTTGGGGGTACCTACGAAGAGACCCAGTACTTC.

The rearrangement uses TRBV6-1 and TRBJ2-1, with D possibly matching TRBD2 (5 bases). The CDR3 extends over 15 amino acids. V was clipped by 1 base and J by 3 bases, with 10 bases between them. The germline V gene encodes CDR1 MNHNS and CDR2 SASEGT. CDR3 region: CASSEGRGYYNEQFF. The CDR3 region has the DNA TGTGCCAGCAGTGAAGGGCGAGGGTACTACAATGAGCAGTTCTTC.

V gene TRBV7-9 combines with J gene TRBJ2-7, with D uncertain. The CDR3 spans 14 residues. The V gene's germline CDR1 is SEHNR and CDR2 FQNEAQ (reference sequence). The V and J ends lost 1 base and 3 bases respectively, with 10 bases between them. CDR3 nucleotides: TGTGCCAGCAGCTTAGGAATTTCAGTCTACGAGCAGTACTTC. Its protein is CASSLGISVYEQYF.

In this sample, this clone turned up a few times. Other nucleotide sequences from this sample produce the same CDR3. The V call is TRBV19, the J call TRBJ2-7; 8 bases match TRBD1. The CDR3 is 14 residues long. V lost 3 bases, J lost 0 bases, and 1 base stayed unmatched. CDR1 and CDR2 (germline): LNHDA, SQIVND (reference sequence). CDR3 protein: CASSIGQGSYEQYF. The CDR3 nucleotides are TGTGCCAGTAGTATCGGACAGGGCTCCTACGAGCAGTACTTC.

The chain couples TRBV9 to TRBJ1-1; weak D call: TRBD1 (5 bases). The CDR3 loop spans 17 amino acids. The germline CDR1 and CDR2 sequences are SGDLS and YYNGEE. Trimming took 4 bases from V and 4 from J, leaving 23 bases between them. CDR3 region: CASSRQRQIQGGTEAFF. The CDR3 DNA reads as TGTGCCAGCAGCCGACAAAGGCAAATCCAGGGTGGCACTGAAGCTTTCTTT.

Concerning this clone itself: Within the sample, other DNA sequences also encode this same CDR3. The rearrangement links TRBV2 to TRBJ2-3; 12 bases match TRBD2. In germline, CDR1 is SNHLY, CDR2 FYNNEI. V lost 6 bases and J lost 3; bases outside the gene matches: 7. The length of the CDR3 is 16 residues. CDR3 bases: TGTGCCAGCAGCGCGACTAGCGGGAGAATAACAGATACGCAGTATTTT. Residues: CASSATSGRITDTQYF.

The CDR3 protein is CASSQGFGGNQPQHF. CDR3 DNA sequence: TGTGCCAGCTCACAAGGCTTTGGGGGCAATCAGCCCCAGCATTTT. The genes are TRBV18 and TRBJ1-5, with D uncertain. This CDR3 has 15 amino acids. Trimming took off 4 bases at V and 2 bases at J, with 12 bases between the two ends. Per germline, CDR1 KGHSH and CDR2 LQKENI.

The chain recombines TRBV11-1 with TRBJ1-2; 7 nucleotides match TRBD1. Trimming removed 5 bases from V and 8 bases from J; junction bases left unmatched: 14. The germline V gene encodes CDR1 SGHAT and CDR2 FQDESV (reference sequence). This CDR3 is built from 15 residues. CDR3 residues: CASSITGARVTGYTF. CDR3 DNA: TGTGCCAGCAGCATAACAGGGGCGCGGGTGACCGGCTACACCTTC.

This rearrangement joins TRBV11-2 to TRBJ2-7, with 7 bases identical to TRBD1. The V gene end was trimmed by 5 bases and the J gene end by 6 bases; junction bases not matched to a gene: 7. The CDR3 totals 13 residues. Germline CDR1 is SGHAT and CDR2 is FQNNGV. The CDR3 nucleotides read TGTGCCAGCAGCCCGGGACAGTATACCGAGCAGTACTTC. Amino acid sequence: CASSPGQYTEQYF.

This chain uses TRBV27 with TRBJ2-1, with 7 nucleotides matching TRBD2. Trimming at V came to 3 bases and at J to 3 bases, leaving 5 bases not matched to a gene. The germline CDR1 and CDR2 sequences are MNHEY and SMNVEV (reference sequence). This CDR3 is built from 15 residues. The CDR3 reads CASSFASGIYNEQFF. The DNA of the CDR3 is TGTGCCAGCAGTTTCGCGAGCGGGATCTACAATGAGCAGTTCTTC.

This chain uses TRBV19 with TRBJ2-3, with D hard to call. Deletions cut 10 bases from V and 4 bases from J, with 24 bases between. Germline V CDR1 and CDR2: LNHDA, SQIVND (reference sequence). The CDR3 length is 16 residues. The CDR3 DNA follows: TGTGCCACTTCGCAGGACGGGCCTCGAATGGCAGATACGCAGTATTTT. It is translated as CATSQDGPRMADTQYF.

The gene calls are TRBV7-2 and TRBJ2-7; the match to TRBD2 covers 9 bases. CDR1 is SGHTA, CDR2 FQGNSA, per germline. The J segment lost 4 bases and the V segment lost 5 bases, leaving 6 bases of the junction unmatched. This CDR3 region has 14 residues. The CDR3 loop reads CASSPGLAQYEQYF. CDR3 DNA sequence: TGTGCCAGCAGCCCGGGACTAGCTCAGTACGAGCAGTACTTC.

The rearrangement uses TRBV19 and TRBJ1-1, with no clear D. Trimming shortened V by 2 bases and J by 6 bases, and 13 bases separated the two germline ends. Germline V gene sequence: CDR1 LNHDA, CDR2 SQIVND (reference sequence). The CDR3 contains 14 residues. The CDR3 nucleotides are TGTGCCAGTAGTATACTAGGGCAGTTTCCTGAAGCTTTCTTT. Protein: CASSILGQFPEAFF.

V usage is TRBV28 and J usage is TRBJ1-2; D gene uncertain. The CDR3 has 12 residues. The V end was cut by 8 bases, the J end by 0 bases, with 7 bases between. In germline, CDR1 is MDHEN, CDR2 SYDVKM. The CDR3 DNA sequence: TGTGCCAGCGGTGAAGCTAACTATGGCTACACCTTC. Amino acids: CASGEANYGYTF.

The gene calls are TRBV18 and TRBJ2-1; tentative D call: TRBD1 (5 bases). There are 15 residues in the CDR3. CDR1 and CDR2 from the germline V gene are KGHSH and LQKENI. The V end lost 5 bases, the J end lost 0 bases, and 11 bases lay between the germline ends. The CDR3 region is CASSFDSRSYNEQFF. The CDR3 nucleotides read TGTGCCAGCTCATTTGACAGTCGCTCCTACAATGAGCAGTTCTTC. Combining the CDR3 with reference TRBV18 and TRBJ2-1 gives the whole variable domain NAGVMQNPRHLVRRRGQEARLRCSPMKGHSHVYWYRQLPEEGLKFMVYLQKENIIDESGMPKERFSAEFPKEGPSILRIQQVVRGDSAAYFCASSFDSRSYNEQFFGPGTRLTVL.

This sequence joins TRBV28 and TRBJ2-6; D may match TRBD1 or TRBD2 (6 bases each). The CDR3 extends over 17 amino acids. CDR1 MDHEN and CDR2 SYDVKM come from the germline V gene. V lost 4 bases and J lost 0, with 13 bases in between. The CDR3 region is CASSSGAYSSGANVLTF. The CDR3 nucleotides read TGTGCCAGCAGTTCGGGGGCTTACAGCTCTGGGGCCAACGTCCTGACTTTC.

The V gene is TRBV27, the J gene TRBJ2-2; 11 nucleotides align to TRBD1. With 4 bases clipped from V and 4 bases from J, the junction kept 5 bases outside the gene matches. Germline V gene data show CDR1 as MNHEY and CDR2 as SMNVEV (reference sequence). CDR3 length: 16 residues. The CDR3 is CASSSRDRGGTGELFF. DNA of the CDR3: TGTGCCAGCAGTTCCCGGGACAGGGGGGGCACCGGGGAGCTGTTTTTT.

CDR3 in amino acids: CASSLALRSDYGYTF. Written as DNA, the CDR3 is TGTGCCAGCAGCTTGGCCCTCCGGTCAGACTATGGCTACACCTTC. The chain links TRBV5-4 to TRBJ1-2; D not certain. V dropped 0 bases and J dropped 3 bases, with 12 bases sitting between them. The CDR3 is made up of 15 amino acids. Germline CDR1 is SGHNT and CDR2 is YYREEE (reference sequence).

The rearrangement joins TRBV6-1 to TRBJ2-5; the D is unclear. This CDR3 is built from 11 residues. The germline V and J ends were trimmed by 6 bases and 3 bases, with 5 bases remaining between them. Per the germline V gene, CDR1 is MNHNS and CDR2 is SASEGT. CDR3 amino acids: CASRDEETQYF. The DNA of the CDR3 is TGTGCCAGCAGAGATGAAGAGACCCAGTACTTC.

The chain employs TRBV11-2 and TRBJ2-7, with a possible D match to TRBD1 (5 bases). Trimming took off 3 bases at V and 7 bases at J, with 7 bases between the two ends. In germline, CDR1 is SGHAT, CDR2 FQNNGV. The CDR3 sequence is 11 residues long. The CDR3 DNA follows: TGTGCCAGCAGCTTCAGGGCTGAGCAGTACTTC. Translated: CASSFRAEQYF. Supplemented by reference TRBV11-2 and TRBJ2-7, the full variable domain reads EAGVAQSPRYKIIEKRQSVAFWCNPISGHATLYWYQQILGQGPKLLIQFQNNGVVDDSQLPKDRFSAERLKGVDSTLKIQPAKLEDSAVYLCASSFRAEQYFGPGTRLTVT.

As to this clone: Other DNA sequences in this specimen translate into the identical CDR3. V and J are TRBV11-3 and TRBJ2-7; 11 bases are a match to TRBD2. In germline, CDR1 is SGHNT, CDR2 YENEEA. The CDR3 has 14 amino acids. After removal of 5 bases from V and 4 bases from J, the junction contained 4 bases not matched to a gene. This CDR3 is CASSPTSGSYEQYF. In DNA form, the CDR3 reads TGTGCCAGCAGCCCCACTAGCGGGAGTTACGAGCAGTACTTC.